A single sample gave rise to the 2 T cell receptor beta chains below, sequenced in a study of blood T cell repertoires in COVID-19. Sequencing used immunoSEQ multiplex PCR; TCRdb keeps in-frame clones, though not all of them. The table shows approximately 250,000 clones, with 84% occurring only once. The sample taken for sequencing was peripheral blood. The receptors originated from a man aged 45-60 years with acute or convalescent COVID-19.

A single count supports this clone. One end of the junction varies from germline; a read error may be responsible. Other DNA sequences in the sample encode the same CDR3. V gene TRBV11-1 combines with J gene TRBJ2-3, with 7 bases aligning to TRBD1. Germline assignment: CDR1 SGHAT and CDR2 FQDESV (reference sequence). The CDR3 loop spans 14 amino acids. The CDR3 here is CASRAGGSTDTQYF. The DNA for the CDR3 is TGTGCCAGCAGGGCAGGGGGTAGCACAGATACGCAATATTTT. Based on the CDR3 plus reference TRBV11-1 and TRBJ2-3, the full variable domain is EAEVAQSPRYKITEKSQAVAFWCDPISGHATLYWYRQILGQGPELLVQFQDESVVDDSQLPKDRFSAERLKGVDSTLKIQPAELGDSAMYLCASRAGGSTDTQYFGPGTRLTVL.

The CDR3 DNA reads as TGTGCCAGCAGTTCAGGCCAGGGGTCCTCCTACGAGCAGTACTTC. This encodes CASSSGQGSSYEQYF. The rearrangement links TRBV6-5 to TRBJ2-7; perhaps TRBD1 as D (6 bases). This CDR3 comprises 15 residues. The germline V gene has CDR1 MNHEY and CDR2 SVGAGI. V was pared by 4 bases and J by 0 bases, with 13 bases between.